This record concerns one T cell receptor (beta chain) sequence. The sample comes from a study of blood T cell repertoires in COVID-19. On the study more broadly: COVID-19 samples from acute and convalescent phases originated in the United States, Italy and Spain.

Authors' processing steps: Nucleated cell counts were estimated from reference gene primer amplification. Profiling relied on immunoSEQ multiplex PCR, and the TCRdb table lists in-frame clones only, not all of them. The V and J calls and clone size come from that table; D and trimming were worked out from the DNA. The sample shows over 130,000 clones, 70% to 80% of them seen only once. Germline V gives CDR1 MDHEN, CDR2 SYDVKM. With 7 bases removed from V and 0 bases from J, the gap between germline ends came to 10 bases. This CDR3 region has 15 residues. Sequencing was carried out using peripheral blood. J is TRBJ1-6 and V is TRBV28; D unclear. The origin of this receptor is a man aged 45 to 65 with acute or convalescent COVID-19. CDR3 region: CASTPGGSYNSPLHF. In nucleotides, the CDR3 is TGTGCCAGCACTCCAGGAGGCTCCTATAATTCACCCCTCCACTTT.